Following are 13 T cell receptor beta chains from one sample sequenced in a study of T cells after yellow fever vaccination. TCRdb passed the 5' RACE reads through MiXCR, listing each CDR3 protein once. The data hold some 250,000 distinct CDR3 sequences, with roughly 7.2% observed a single time. The sequencing here drew on CD4+ T cells sorted from PBMCs, taken 15 days after the yellow fever booster vaccination. These receptors were obtained from a young man who received the YFV17D yellow fever vaccine.

This clonotype was detected a few times. The J gene is TRBJ1-5, the V gene TRBV3-1, with D tentatively TRBD1 (5 bases). Germline V lookup: CDR1 LGHDT, CDR2 YNNKEL (reference sequence). The V end was cut by 2 bases, the J end by 7 bases, with 18 bases between. This CDR3 contains 16 residues. The CDR3 spells CASSQWGQGSSQPQHF. CDR3 in DNA: TGTGCCAGCAGCCAATGGGGCCAGGGATCAAGCCAGCCCCAGCATTTT.

Points on this clonotype: Mismatch with germline at one junction end may stem from a read error. The gene calls are TRBV28 and TRBJ2-7; D gene uncertain. This CDR3 region has 10 residues. Germline CDR1 MDHEN, CDR2 SYDVKM. The CDR3 DNA is TGTGGCAGCAGTTTGGGGGAGCAGTACTTC. This gives the protein CGSSLGEQYF.

This clonotype appeared a few times. The V call is TRBV6-1, the J call TRBJ2-3; a possible D gene is TRBD2 (5 bases). This CDR3 has 14 residues. V was cut by 5 bases and J by 4 bases, with 13 bases left in between. Germline CDR1 is MNHNS and CDR2 is SASEGT. DNA for the CDR3: TGTGCCAGCAGTCCGGACTGGTCATCAGATACGCAGTATTTT. This translates into CASSPDWSSDTQYF.

This chain joins TRBV3-1 and TRBJ2-2, with unresolved D. The germline V gene has CDR1 LGHDT and CDR2 YNNKEL (reference sequence). V shed 1 base and J shed 1 base, with 7 bases lying between them. The CDR3 runs 15 residues. The CDR3 DNA sequence: TGTGCCAGCAGCCAAGGGTCTCGGAACACCGGGGAGCTGTTTTTT. It codes for CASSQGSRNTGELFF. The whole variable domain, filled in from reference TRBV3-1 and TRBJ2-2, reads DTAVSQTPKYLVTQMGNDKSIKCEQNLGHDTMYWYKQDSKKFLKIMFSYNNKELIINETVPNRFSPKSPDKAHLNLHINSLELGDSAVYFCASSQGSRNTGELFFGEGSRLTVL.

This chain links TRBV12-3 or TRBV12-4 with TRBJ2-1, with TRBD1 matching 12 bases. This CDR3 contains 16 residues. V lost 6 bases and J lost 0; bases outside the gene matches: 3. CDR3 nucleotide sequence: TGTGCCAGCAGGGGACAGGGGGCAGGCTCCTACAATGAGCAGTTCTTC. This encodes CASRGQGAGSYNEQFF.

The table lists this clonotype with many counts. The rearrangement uses TRBV18 and TRBJ2-3; the D gene is possibly TRBD1 (5 bases). V was clipped by 1 base and J by 1 base, with 6 bases between them. The CDR3 runs to 14 residues. Looked up from germline, CDR1 is KGHSH and CDR2 is LQKENI. In DNA form, the CDR3 reads TGTGCCAGCTCACCACAACAGGGCACAGATACGCAGTATTTT. This codes for CASSPQQGTDTQYF.

This sequence joins TRBV10-3 and TRBJ2-5, with TRBD2 matching over 8 bases. The CDR3 runs 13 residues. With 7 bases clipped from V and 1 base from J, the junction kept 2 bases outside the gene matches. Germline-derived CDR1 and CDR2 are ENHRY and SYGVKD. CDR3 sequence (DNA): TGTGCCATCACGGGGGGGGTCCAAGAGACCCAGTACTTC. It codes for CAITGGVQETQYF.

This clonotype was seen at least ten times. The chain is built from TRBV7-2 and TRBJ1-1; D remains unclear. V was clipped by 3 bases and J by 1 base, with 6 bases between them. This CDR3 region has 13 residues. The V gene's germline CDR1 is SGHTA and CDR2 FQGNSA. The chain's CDR3 is CASSFAENTEAFF. For the CDR3, the DNA is TGTGCCAGCAGCTTTGCGGAGAACACTGAAGCTTTCTTT.

This clonotype showed up many times. The V call is TRBV20-1, the J call TRBJ2-7, with TRBD2 matching over 7 bases. Germline V CDR1 and CDR2: DFQATT, SNEGSKA (reference sequence). This CDR3 contains 15 residues. V lost 1 base to trimming and J lost 0 bases; unmatched junction nucleotides: 6. CDR3 residues: CSARVASGGSYEQYF. CDR3 DNA: TGCAGTGCTAGAGTGGCTAGCGGAGGCTCCTACGAGCAGTACTTC.

This clonotype was seen a handful of times. The chain recombines TRBV5-5 with TRBJ2-1, with 11 bases lining up with TRBD1. With 0 bases clipped from V and 9 bases from J, the junction kept 5 bases outside the gene matches. Germline assignment: CDR1 SGHKS and CDR2 YYEKEE (reference sequence). CDR3 size: 15 residues. The CDR3 loop reads CASSLAPDRGLEQFF. In DNA form, the CDR3 reads TGTGCCAGCAGCTTGGCTCCGGACAGGGGGCTTGAGCAGTTCTTC.

CDR3: CASSRTVSSYEQYF. In nucleotides, the CDR3 is TGTGCCAGCAGCCGAACGGTTAGCTCCTACGAGCAGTACTTC. The rearrangement links TRBV7-9 to TRBJ2-7; no reliable D call. Trimming pared 5 bases from V and 0 bases from J, leaving 11 bases between. This CDR3 has 14 amino acids. From germline, CDR1 is SEHNR and CDR2 FQNEAQ (reference sequence).

This clonotype turned up a few times. The gene calls are TRBV9 and TRBJ1-4, with TRBD1 as a possible D gene (5 bases). This CDR3 is built from 15 residues. V dropped 4 bases and J dropped 8 bases, with 18 bases sitting between them. CDR1 and CDR2 (germline): SGDLS, YYNGEE. The CDR3, as DNA: TGTGCCAGCAGCCCCCAGGGAAGACGGGACGAAAAACTGTTTTTT. Its protein product is CASSPQGRRDEKLFF. Complete variable domain (other parts from reference TRBV9 and TRBJ1-4): DSGVTQTPKHLITATGQRVTLRCSPRSGDLSVYWYQQSLDQGLQFLIQYYNGEERAKGNILERFSAQQFPDLHSELNLSSLELGDSALYFCASSPQGRRDEKLFFGSGTQLSVL.

This clonotype was counted a few times. The chain couples TRBV9 to TRBJ2-2, with TRBD1 identical over 9 bases. Looked up from germline, CDR1 is SGDLS and CDR2 is YYNGEE. The trim removed 3 bases at V and 5 bases at J, leaving 11 bases unmatched. This CDR3 spans 17 amino acids. The CDR3 DNA is TGTGCCAGCAGCGCCATGGGCGGGACAGGGTTTACCGGGGAGCTGTTTTTT. Amino acid sequence: CASSAMGGTGFTGELFF.